This record covers a single TCR beta chain. TCRdb's copy holds only in-frame clones and misses some; the assay was immunoSEQ multiplex PCR. The sample shows around 98,000 clones, 80% to 95% of them seen only once. Unstimulated regulatory T cells (CD4+CD25+CD127-), CD4+CD25- non-regulatory cells, CD4 and CD8 cells were FACS-sorted from thawed PBMCs. This specimen belongs to a study of Tregs in tolerant kidney transplant recipients. This sequence originates from a human donor who received a combined kidney and bone marrow transplant. The sample was CD4+ T cells from blood, taken before the transplant.

CDR3 protein: CAWSVRGTGGTEAFF. CDR3 bases: TGTGCCTGGAGTGTACGGGGGACAGGGGGTACTGAAGCTTTCTTT. V and J are TRBV30 and TRBJ1-1, with TRBD1 identical over 11 bases. This CDR3 spans 15 amino acids. V lost 0 bases, J lost 5 bases, and 5 bases stayed unmatched. Looked up from germline, CDR1 is GTSNPN and CDR2 is SVGIG (reference sequence).